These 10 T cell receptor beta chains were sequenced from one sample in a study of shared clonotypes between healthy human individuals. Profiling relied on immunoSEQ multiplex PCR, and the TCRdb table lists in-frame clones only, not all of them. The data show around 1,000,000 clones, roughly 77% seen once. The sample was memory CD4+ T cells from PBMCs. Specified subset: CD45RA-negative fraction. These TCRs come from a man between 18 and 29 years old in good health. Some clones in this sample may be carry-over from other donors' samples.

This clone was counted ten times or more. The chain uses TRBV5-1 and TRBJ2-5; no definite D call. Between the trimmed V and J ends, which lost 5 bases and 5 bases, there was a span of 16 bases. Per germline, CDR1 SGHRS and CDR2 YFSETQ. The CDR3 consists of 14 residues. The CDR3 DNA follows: TGCGCCAGCAGTCGGGCTCCACCTATTGAGACCCAGTACTTC. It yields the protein CASSRAPPIETQYF.

The CDR3 nucleotides read TGCGCCAGCAGCTTGATGTGGGGAAACACTGAAGCTTTCTTT. Its protein is CASSLMWGNTEAFF. The chain joins TRBV5-1 to TRBJ1-1; D is uncertain. V was cut by 1 base and J by 2 bases, with 9 bases left in between. CDR1 and CDR2 (germline): SGHRS, YFSETQ. The CDR3 covers 14 residues. The whole variable domain, remainder taken from reference TRBV5-1 and TRBJ1-1, is KAGVTQTPRYLIKTRGQQVTLSCSPISGHRSVSWYQQTPGQGLQFLFEYFSETQRNKGNFPGRFSGRQFSNSRSEMNVSTLELGDSALYLCASSLMWGNTEAFFGQGTRLTVV.

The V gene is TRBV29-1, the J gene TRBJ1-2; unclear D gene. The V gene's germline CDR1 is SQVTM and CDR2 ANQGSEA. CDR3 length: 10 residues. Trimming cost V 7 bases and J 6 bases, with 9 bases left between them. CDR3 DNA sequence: TGCAGCGCCTTTACGGATGGCTACACCTTC. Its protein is CSAFTDGYTF.

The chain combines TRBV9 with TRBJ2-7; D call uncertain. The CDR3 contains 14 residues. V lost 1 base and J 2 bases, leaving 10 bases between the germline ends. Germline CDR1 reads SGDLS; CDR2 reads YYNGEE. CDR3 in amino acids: CASSVSQAAYEQYF. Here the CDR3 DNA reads TGTGCCAGCAGCGTAAGCCAGGCCGCCTACGAGCAGTACTTC. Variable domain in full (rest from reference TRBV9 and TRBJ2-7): DSGVTQTPKHLITATGQRVTLRCSPRSGDLSVYWYQQSLDQGLQFLIQYYNGEERAKGNILERFSAQQFPDLHSELNLSSLELGDSALYFCASSVSQAAYEQYFGPGTRLTVT.

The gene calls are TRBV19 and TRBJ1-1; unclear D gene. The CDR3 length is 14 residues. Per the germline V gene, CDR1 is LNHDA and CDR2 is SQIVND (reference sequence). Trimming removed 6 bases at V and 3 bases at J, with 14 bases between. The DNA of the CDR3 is TGTGCCAGTAGCCACGGTTTTAGGGACACTGAAGCTTTCTTT. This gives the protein CASSHGFRDTEAFF. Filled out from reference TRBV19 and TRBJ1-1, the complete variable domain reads DGGITQSPKYLFRKEGQNVTLSCEQNLNHDAMYWYRQDPGQGLRLIYYSQIVNDFQKGDIAEGYSVSREKKESFPLTVTSAQKNPTAFYLCASSHGFRDTEAFFGQGTRLTVV.

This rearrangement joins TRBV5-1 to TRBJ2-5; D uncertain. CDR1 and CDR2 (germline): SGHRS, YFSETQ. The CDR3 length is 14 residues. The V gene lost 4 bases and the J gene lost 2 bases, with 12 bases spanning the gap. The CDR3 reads CASSRATEQETQYF. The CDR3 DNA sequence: TGCGCCAGCAGCAGGGCAACCGAACAAGAGACCCAGTACTTC.

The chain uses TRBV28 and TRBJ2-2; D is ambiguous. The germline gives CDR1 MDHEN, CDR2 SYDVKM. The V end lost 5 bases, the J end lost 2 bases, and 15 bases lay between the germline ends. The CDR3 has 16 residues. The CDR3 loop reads CASSPSGADNTGELFF. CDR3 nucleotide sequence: TGTGCCAGCAGTCCTTCTGGCGCGGATAACACCGGGGAGCTGTTTTTT.

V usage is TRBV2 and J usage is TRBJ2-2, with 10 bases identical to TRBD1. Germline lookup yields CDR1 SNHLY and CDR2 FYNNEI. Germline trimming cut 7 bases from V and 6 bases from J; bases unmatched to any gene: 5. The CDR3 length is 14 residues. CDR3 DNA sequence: TGTGCCAGCAAGGGACAGGGGTTCCCCGGGGAGCTGTTTTTT. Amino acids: CASKGQGFPGELFF. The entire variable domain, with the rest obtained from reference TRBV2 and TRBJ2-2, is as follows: EPEVTQTPSHQVTQMGQEVILRCVPISNHLYFYWYRQILGQKVEFLVSFYNNEISEKSEIFDDQFSVERPDGSNFTLKIRSTKLEDSAMYFCASKGQGFPGELFFGEGSRLTVL.

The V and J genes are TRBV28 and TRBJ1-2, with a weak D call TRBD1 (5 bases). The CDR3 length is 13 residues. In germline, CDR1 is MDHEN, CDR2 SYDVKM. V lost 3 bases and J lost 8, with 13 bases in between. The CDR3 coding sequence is TGTGCCAGCAGTTTGGCCAGGGACCGGGGCTACACCTTC. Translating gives CASSLARDRGYTF.

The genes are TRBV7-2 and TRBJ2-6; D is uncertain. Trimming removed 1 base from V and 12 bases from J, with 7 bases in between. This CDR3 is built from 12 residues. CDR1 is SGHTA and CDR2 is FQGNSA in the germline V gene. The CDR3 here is CASSLGYTVLTF. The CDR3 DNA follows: TGTGCCAGCAGCTTAGGGTACACCGTCCTGACTTTC.